This T cell receptor (beta chain) was sequenced during a study of cytomegalovirus exposure and HLA in healthy donors. Use of 60 Vbeta and 13 Jbeta primers characterized the PCR. Clones were sequenced by immunoSEQ multiplex PCR, and TCRdb holds only the in-frame ones, with some missing. The table records under 170,000 clones, 70% to 80% of them present only once. The sequence was obtained from a man over 45 in good health and CMV-seropositive. The sample was PBMCs.

The chain's CDR3 is CASIQSGGTGSTGELFF. The CDR3 DNA sequence: TGCGCCAGCATCCAGTCCGGCGGGACAGGGTCGACCGGGGAGCTGTTTTTT. The chain carries TRBV5-1 and TRBJ2-2, with 9 nucleotides matching TRBD1. CDR1 and CDR2 from the germline V gene are SGHRS and YFSETQ. V shed 6 bases, J shed 5 bases, and the junction held 14 bases outside the gene matches. The CDR3 spans 17 residues.